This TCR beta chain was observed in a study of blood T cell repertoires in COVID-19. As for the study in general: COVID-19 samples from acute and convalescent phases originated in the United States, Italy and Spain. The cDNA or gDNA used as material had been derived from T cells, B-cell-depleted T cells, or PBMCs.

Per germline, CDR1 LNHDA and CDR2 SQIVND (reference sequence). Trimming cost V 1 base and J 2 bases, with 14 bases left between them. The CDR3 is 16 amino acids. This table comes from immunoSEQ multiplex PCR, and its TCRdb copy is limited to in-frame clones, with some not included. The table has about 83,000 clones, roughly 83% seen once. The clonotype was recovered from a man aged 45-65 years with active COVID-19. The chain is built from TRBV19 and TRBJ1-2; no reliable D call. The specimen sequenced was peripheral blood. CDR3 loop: CASSIVRPLPNYGYTF. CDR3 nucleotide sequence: TGTGCCAGTAGTATAGTGCGGCCGCTACCCAACTATGGCTACACCTTC.